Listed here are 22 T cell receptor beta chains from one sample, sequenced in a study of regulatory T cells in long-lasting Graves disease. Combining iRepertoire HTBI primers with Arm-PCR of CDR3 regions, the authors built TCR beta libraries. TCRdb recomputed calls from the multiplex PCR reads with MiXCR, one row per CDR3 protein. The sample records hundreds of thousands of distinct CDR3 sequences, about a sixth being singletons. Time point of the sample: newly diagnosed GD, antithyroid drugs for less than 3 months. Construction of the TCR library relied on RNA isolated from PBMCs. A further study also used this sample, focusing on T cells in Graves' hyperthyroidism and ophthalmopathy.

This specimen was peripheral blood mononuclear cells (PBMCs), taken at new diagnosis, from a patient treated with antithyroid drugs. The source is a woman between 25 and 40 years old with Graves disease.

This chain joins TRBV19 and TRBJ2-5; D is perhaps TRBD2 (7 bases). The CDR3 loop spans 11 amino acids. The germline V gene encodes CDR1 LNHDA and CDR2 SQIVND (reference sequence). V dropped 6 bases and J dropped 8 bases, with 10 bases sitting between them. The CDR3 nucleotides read TGTGCCAGTAGGGGGGGGCATACCCAGTACTTC. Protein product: CASRGGHTQYF.

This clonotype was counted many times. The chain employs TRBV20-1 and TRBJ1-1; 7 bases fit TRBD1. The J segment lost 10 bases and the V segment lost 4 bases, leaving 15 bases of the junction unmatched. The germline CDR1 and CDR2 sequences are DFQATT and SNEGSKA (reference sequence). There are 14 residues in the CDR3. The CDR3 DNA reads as TGCAGTGCTAAAACGGGACAGTCTCCCCATGCAGCTTTCTTT. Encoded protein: CSAKTGQSPHAAFF.

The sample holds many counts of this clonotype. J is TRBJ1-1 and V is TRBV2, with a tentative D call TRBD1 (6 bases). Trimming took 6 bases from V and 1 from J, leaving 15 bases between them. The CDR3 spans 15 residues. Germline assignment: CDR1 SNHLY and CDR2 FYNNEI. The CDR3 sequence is CASSILGQKNTEAFF. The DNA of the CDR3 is TGTGCCAGCAGCATACTAGGACAGAAGAACACTGAAGCTTTCTTT.

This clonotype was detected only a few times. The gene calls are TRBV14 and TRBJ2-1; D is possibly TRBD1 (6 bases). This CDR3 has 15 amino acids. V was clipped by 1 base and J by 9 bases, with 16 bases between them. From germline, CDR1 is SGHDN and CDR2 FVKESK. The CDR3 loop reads CASSQAGTRVIEQFF. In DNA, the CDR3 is TGTGCCAGCAGCCAAGCAGGGACACGGGTAATTGAGCAGTTCTTC.

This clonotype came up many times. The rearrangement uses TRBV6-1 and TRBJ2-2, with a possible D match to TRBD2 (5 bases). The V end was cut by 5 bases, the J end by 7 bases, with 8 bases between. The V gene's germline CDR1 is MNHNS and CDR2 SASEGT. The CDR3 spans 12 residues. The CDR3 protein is CASSTGVGELFF. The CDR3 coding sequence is TGTGCCAGCAGTACCGGGGTCGGGGAGCTGTTTTTT.

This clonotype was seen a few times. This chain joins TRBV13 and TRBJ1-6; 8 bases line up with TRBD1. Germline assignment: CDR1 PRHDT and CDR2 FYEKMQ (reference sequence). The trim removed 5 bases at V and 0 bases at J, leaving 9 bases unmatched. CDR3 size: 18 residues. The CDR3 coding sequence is TGTGCCAGCAGCCCGGCCGGACAGGGAGGCTCCTATAATTCACCCCTCCACTTT. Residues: CASSPAGQGGSYNSPLHF.

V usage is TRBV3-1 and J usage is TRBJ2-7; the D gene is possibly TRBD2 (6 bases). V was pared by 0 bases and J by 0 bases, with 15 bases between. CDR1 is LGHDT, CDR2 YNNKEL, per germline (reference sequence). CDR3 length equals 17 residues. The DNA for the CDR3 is TGTGCCAGCAGCCAAGACGTGGCGGGATCGAGCTCCTACGAGCAGTACTTC. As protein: CASSQDVAGSSSYEQYF.

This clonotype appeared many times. The CDR3, as DNA: TGCAGTGCTGGCCCCATTGTAAGGGTGAGAAGCAATCAGCCCCAGCATTTT. It specifies CSAGPIVRVRSNQPQHF. The J gene is TRBJ1-5, the V gene TRBV20-1; D is unclear. V lost 5 bases, J lost 1 base, and 21 bases lay in between. CDR3 length equals 17 residues. Per germline, CDR1 DFQATT and CDR2 SNEGSKA (reference sequence).

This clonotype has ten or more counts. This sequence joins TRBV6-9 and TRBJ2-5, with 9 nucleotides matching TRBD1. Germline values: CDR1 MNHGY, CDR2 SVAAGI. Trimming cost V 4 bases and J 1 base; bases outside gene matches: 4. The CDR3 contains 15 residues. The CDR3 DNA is TGTGCCAGCAGTTGGGGACAGGGTTCCCAAGAGACCCAGTACTTC. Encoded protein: CASSWGQGSQETQYF.

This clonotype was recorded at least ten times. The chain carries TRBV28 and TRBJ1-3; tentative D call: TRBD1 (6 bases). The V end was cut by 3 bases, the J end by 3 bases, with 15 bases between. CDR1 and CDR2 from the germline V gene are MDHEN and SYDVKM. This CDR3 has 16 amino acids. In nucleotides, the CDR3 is TGTGCCAGCAGTTTTGCTGGGCGAGGGGGTGGAAACACCATATATTTT. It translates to CASSFAGRGGGNTIYF.

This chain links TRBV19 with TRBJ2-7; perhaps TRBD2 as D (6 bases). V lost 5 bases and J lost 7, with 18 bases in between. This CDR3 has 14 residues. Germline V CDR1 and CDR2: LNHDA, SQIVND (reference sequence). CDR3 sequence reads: CASSDAGTPEEQYF. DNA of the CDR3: TGTGCCAGTAGTGATGCCGGGACTCCGGAGGAGCAGTACTTC.

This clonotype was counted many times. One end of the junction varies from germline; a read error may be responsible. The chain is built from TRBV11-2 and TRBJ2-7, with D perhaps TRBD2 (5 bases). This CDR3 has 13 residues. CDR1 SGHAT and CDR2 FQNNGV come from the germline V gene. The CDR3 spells CASSLGIGWEQYF. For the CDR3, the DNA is TGTGCCAGCAGCTTGGGTATAGGCTGGGAGCAGTACTTT. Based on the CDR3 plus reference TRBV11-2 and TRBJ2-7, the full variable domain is EAGVAQSPRYKIIEKRQSVAFWCNPISGHATLYWYQQILGQGPKLLIQFQNNGVVDDSQLPKDRFSAERLKGVDSTLKIQPAKLEDSAVYLCASSLGIGWEQYFGPGTRLTVT.

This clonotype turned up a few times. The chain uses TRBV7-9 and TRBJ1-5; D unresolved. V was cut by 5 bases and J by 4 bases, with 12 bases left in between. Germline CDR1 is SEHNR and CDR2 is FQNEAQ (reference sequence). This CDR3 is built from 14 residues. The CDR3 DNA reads TGTGCCAGCAGCCATAACGACGTAAATCAGCCCCAGCATTTT. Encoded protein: CASSHNDVNQPQHF.

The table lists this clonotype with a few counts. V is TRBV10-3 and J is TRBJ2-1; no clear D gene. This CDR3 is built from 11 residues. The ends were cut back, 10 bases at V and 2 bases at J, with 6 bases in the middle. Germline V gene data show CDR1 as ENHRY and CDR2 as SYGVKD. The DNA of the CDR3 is TGTGCCACGGCGACCTACAATGAGCAGTTCTTC. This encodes CATATYNEQFF.

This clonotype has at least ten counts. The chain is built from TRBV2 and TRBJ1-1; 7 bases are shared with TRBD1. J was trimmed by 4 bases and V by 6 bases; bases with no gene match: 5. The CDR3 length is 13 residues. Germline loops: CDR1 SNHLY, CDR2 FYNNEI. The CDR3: CASRDQGGTEAFF. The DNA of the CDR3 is TGTGCCAGCAGGGACCAGGGGGGCACTGAAGCTTTCTTT.

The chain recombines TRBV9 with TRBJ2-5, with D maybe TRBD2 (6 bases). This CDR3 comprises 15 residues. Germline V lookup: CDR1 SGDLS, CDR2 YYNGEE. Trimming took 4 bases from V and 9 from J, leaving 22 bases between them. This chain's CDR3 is CASSFSTDYPQAQYF. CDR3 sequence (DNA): TGTGCCAGCAGCTTCTCTACGGACTACCCTCAGGCCCAGTACTTC.

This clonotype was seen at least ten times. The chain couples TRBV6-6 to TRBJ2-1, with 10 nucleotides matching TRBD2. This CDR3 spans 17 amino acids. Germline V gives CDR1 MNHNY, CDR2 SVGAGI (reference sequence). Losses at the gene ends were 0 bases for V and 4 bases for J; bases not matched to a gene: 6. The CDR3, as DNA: TGTGCCAGCAGTTACTCGGTGACTAGCGGGTCTTACAATGAGCAGTTCTTC. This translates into CASSYSVTSGSYNEQFF.

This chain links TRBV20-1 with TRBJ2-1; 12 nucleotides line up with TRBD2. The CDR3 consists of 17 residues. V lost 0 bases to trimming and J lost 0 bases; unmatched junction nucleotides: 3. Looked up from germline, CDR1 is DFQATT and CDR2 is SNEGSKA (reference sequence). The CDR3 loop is CSARDLAGGPSYNEQFF. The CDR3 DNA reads TGCAGTGCTAGAGATCTAGCGGGAGGGCCCTCCTACAATGAGCAGTTCTTC.

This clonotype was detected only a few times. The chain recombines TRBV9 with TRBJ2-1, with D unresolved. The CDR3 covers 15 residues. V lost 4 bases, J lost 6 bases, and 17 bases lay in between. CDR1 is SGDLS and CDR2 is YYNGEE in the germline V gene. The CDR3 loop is CASSSSAVPANEQFF. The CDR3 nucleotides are TGTGCCAGCAGCTCCTCTGCCGTCCCAGCCAATGAGCAGTTCTTC.

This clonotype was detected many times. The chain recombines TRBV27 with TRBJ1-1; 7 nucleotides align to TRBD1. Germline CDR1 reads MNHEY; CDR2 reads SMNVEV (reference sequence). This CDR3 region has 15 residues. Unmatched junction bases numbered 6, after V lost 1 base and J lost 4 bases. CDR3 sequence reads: CASSLLTGIGTEAFF. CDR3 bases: TGTGCCAGCAGTTTATTGACAGGGATAGGCACTGAAGCTTTCTTT.

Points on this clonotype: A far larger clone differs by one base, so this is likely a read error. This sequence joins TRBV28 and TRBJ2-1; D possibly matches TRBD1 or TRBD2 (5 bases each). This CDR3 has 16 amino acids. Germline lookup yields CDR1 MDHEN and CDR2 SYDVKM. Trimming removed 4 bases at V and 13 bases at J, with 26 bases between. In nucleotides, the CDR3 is TGTGCCAGCAGTTACCTCTTAGTTCTGGGGGTCGGGACCCAGTTCTTC. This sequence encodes CASSYLLVLGVGTQFF.

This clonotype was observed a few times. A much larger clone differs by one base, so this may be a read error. The chain's CDR3 is CASSPGTSDYNEQFF. CDR3 in DNA: TGTGCCAGCAGCCCCGGGACTAGCGACTACAATGAGCAGTTCTTC. The chain combines TRBV6-1 with TRBJ2-1; TRBD2 agrees at 10 bases. Germline trimming cut 6 bases from V and 3 bases from J; bases unmatched to any gene: 5. This CDR3 has 15 amino acids. In germline, CDR1 is MNHNS, CDR2 SASEGT.